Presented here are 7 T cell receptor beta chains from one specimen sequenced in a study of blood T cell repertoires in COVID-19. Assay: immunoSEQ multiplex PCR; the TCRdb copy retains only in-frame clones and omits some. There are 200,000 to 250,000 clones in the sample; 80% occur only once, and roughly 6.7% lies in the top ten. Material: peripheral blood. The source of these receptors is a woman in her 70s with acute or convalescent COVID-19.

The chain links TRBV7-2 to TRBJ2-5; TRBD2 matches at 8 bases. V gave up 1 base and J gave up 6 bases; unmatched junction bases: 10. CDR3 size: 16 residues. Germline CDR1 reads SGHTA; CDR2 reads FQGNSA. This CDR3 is CASSLVTGGMMKTQYF. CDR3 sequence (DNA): TGTGCCAGCAGCTTAGTTACGGGGGGGATGATGAAGACCCAGTACTTC.

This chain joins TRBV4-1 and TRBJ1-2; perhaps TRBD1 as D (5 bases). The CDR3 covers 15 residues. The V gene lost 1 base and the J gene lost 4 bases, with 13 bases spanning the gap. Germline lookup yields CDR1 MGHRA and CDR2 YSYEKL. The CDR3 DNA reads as TGCGCCAGCAGCCAAGCCGAACAGGTGAGCTATGGCTACACCTTC. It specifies CASSQAEQVSYGYTF.

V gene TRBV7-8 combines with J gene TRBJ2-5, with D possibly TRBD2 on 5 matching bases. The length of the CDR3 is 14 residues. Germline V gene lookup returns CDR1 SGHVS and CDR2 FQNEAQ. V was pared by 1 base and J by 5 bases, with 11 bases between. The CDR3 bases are TGTGCCAGCAGCTTAGGAGGGTTCGGGGAGACCCAGTACTTC. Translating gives CASSLGGFGETQYF. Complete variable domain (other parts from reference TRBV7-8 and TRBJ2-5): GAGVSQSPRYKVAKRGQDVALRCDPISGHVSLFWYQQALGQGPEFLTYFQNEAQLDKSGLPSDRFFAERPEGSVSTLKIQRTQQEDSAVYLCASSLGGFGETQYFGPGTRLLVL.

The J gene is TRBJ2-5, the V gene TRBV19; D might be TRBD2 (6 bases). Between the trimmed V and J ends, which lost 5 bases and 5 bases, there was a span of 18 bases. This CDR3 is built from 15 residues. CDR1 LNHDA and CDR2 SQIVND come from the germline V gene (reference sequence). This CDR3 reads CASSARTNRRETQYF. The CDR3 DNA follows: TGTGCCAGTAGTGCCCGGACTAACCGGAGGGAGACCCAGTACTTC.

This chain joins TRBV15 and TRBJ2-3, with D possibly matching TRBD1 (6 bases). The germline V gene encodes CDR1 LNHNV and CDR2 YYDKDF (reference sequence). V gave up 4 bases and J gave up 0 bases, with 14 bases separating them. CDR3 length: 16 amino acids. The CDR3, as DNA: TGTGCCACCAGCACGGGACATACGCTTAGCACAGATACGCAGTATTTT. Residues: CATSTGHTLSTDTQYF.

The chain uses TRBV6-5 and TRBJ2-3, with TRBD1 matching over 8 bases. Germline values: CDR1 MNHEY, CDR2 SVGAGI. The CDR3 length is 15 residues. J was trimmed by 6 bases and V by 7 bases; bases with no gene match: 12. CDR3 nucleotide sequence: TGTGCCAGCACTATAGGACAGGGAGTGGCGGATACGCAGTATTTT. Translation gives CASTIGQGVADTQYF.

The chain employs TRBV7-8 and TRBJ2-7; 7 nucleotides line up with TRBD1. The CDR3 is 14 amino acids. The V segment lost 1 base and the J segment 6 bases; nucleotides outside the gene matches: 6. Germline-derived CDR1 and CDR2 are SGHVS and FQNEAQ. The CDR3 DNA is TGTGCCAGCAGCTTAGGGATCCGGGACAGCGAGCAGTACTTC. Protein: CASSLGIRDSEQYF.